This T cell receptor beta chain was identified in a study of blood T cell repertoires in COVID-19. For the study at large: There were acute and convalescent COVID-19 samples, and they came from the United States, Italy and Spain. PBMCs, B-cell-depleted T cells, or T cells provided the cDNA or gDNA that made up the material.

CDR1 MDHEN and CDR2 SYDVKM come from the germline V gene. This CDR3 contains 14 residues. The junction had 8 bases not matched to a gene; V was cut back by 7 bases and J by 3 bases. This clone was seen more than once but under ten times. Original analysis: Using reference gene primer amplification, nucleated cell counts were estimated. The table came from immunoSEQ multiplex PCR; TCRdb's copy has only in-frame clones and leaves some out. The D gene and trimming were derived from the DNA, and the V and J assignments and clone size from that table. The data show 80,000 to 95,000 clones, 81% seen once. The rearrangement uses TRBV28 and TRBJ2-7, with TRBD1 matching over 8 bases. The receptor comes from an elderly man with acute or convalescent COVID-19. Sequences were obtained from peripheral blood. This chain's CDR3 is CASTAIGTGYEQYF. The CDR3 coding sequence is TGTGCCAGCACCGCAATCGGGACAGGCTACGAGCAGTACTTC.